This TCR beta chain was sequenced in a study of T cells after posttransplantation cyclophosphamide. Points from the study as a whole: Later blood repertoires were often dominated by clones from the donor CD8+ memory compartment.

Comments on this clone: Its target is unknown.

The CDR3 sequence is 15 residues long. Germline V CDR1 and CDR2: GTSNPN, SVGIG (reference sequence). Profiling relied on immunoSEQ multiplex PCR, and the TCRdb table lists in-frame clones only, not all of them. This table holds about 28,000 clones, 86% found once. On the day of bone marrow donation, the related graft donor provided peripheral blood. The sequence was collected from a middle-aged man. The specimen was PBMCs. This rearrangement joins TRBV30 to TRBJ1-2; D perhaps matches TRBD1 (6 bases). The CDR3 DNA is TGTGCGCTGGATGGAATTCCGGACAGTTTTTATGGCTACACCTTC. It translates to CALDGIPDSFYGYTF.